Listed below are T cell receptor beta chains from one sample, sequenced in a study of tumor-infiltrating lymphocytes in primary liver carcinoma. TCRdb itself ran the multiplex PCR reads through MiXCR, one entry per CDR3 protein. The table records 300,000 to 350,000 distinct CDR3 sequences, 65% of them present only once. The material sequenced was peripheral blood. These receptors were obtained from a man aged 40-50 years with primary liver carcinoma and hepatitis B virus infection. CDR3s include the opening cysteine and the closing phenylalanine or tryptophan. The D gene is left open where the match is weak. The size entry is marked missing in some rows and otherwise reads once, few, many or a size class.

v_gene,d_gene,abundance,j_gene,CDR3nt,CDR3aa
TRBV28,TRBD1,-,TRBJ1-1,TGTGCCAGTAGCTCTCTGACAGGGCTCGGCACTGAAGCTTTCTTT,CASSSLTGLGTEAFF
TRBV6-1,-,-,TRBJ2-3,TGTGCCTGCAGTGAAATGCTCCGGGACCCAAGGTGTAATACGCAGTATTTT,CACSEMLRDPRCNTQYF
TRBV11-2,-,-,TRBJ2-2,TGTGCCAGCAGCTTAGTCCAGGTTGGGGAGCTGTTTTTT,CASSLVQVGELFF
TRBV11-2,-,-,TRBJ2-2,TGTGCCAGTAGCTTACAGGGGGGGGCCGGGAAGCCGTTTTTT,CASSLQGGAGKPFF
TRBV11-2,-,-,TRBJ1-6,TGTGCCAGCAGCTTGGGCTGCTATAATTCACACCTCCACTTT,CASSLGCYNSHLHF
TRBV4-1,-,-,TRBJ2-6,TGTGCCAGCAGCCAAGTTCCGCTGGGCCAGTCCTGTGGGGCCAACGTCCTGACTTTC,CASSQVPLGQSCGANVLTF
TRBV4-1,-,many,TRBJ2-7,TGCGCCAGCAGCCCCGGGCCGGGCTCGGGCTACGAGCAGTACTTC,CASSPGPGSGYEQYF
TRBV20-1,-,once,TRBJ1-2,TGCAGTGCTAGACAGGGGAGGGGAAACTATGGCTACACCTTC,CSARQGRGNYGYTF
TRBV6-1,-,-,TRBJ1-6,TGTGCCAGCACCACATCTCCGGGCACAATTCAAACTCTCCATTTT,CASTTSPGTIQTLHF
TRBV11-2,-,-,TRBJ1-2,TGTGCCAGCAGCCCAAGGGGTCACGGTGGCTACACCTTC,CASSPRGHGGYTF
TRBV2,-,-,TRBJ1-2,TGTGCCAGCAGAGGATTAGGCAACTATGGCTACACCTTC,CASRGLGNYGYTF
TRBV11-2,-,many,TRBJ1-6,TGTGCCAGCAGCTTAGCCCTTGGACATTCACCCCTCCACTTT,CASSLALGHSPLHF
TRBV4-2,TRBD1,many,TRBJ2-1,TGTGCCAGCAGAGAGGGACAGAGCTCCTACAATGAGCAGTTCTTC,CASREGQSSYNEQFF
TRBV10-3,-,-,TRBJ2-3,TGTGCCGCCCGCAGCGTCCTTAGCACAGATACGCAGTATTTT,CAARSVLSTDTQYF
TRBV28,TRBD1,-,TRBJ1-2,TGTGCCAGCACCACCCGGACAGGGTCGGAGAGAGGCTACACCTTC,CASTTRTGSERGYTF
TRBV7-3,-,once,TRBJ2-5,TGTGCCAACAGCTTAAATGGGGGTACGGAGACCCAGTACTTC,CANSLNGGTETQYF
TRBV11-2,TRBD1,-,TRBJ1-1,TGTGCCACAAGCCTAACAGGGGACACTGAAGCTTTCTTT,CATSLTGDTEAFF
TRBV28,-,-,TRBJ1-1,TGTGCCAGCAGTTTACGATACACTGAAGCTCTCTTT,CASSLRYTEALF
TRBV11-2,-,-,TRBJ2-7,TGTGCCAGCAGCCACCCCATTTCCTACGAGCAGTACTTC,CASSHPISYEQYF
TRBV29-1,TRBD2,many,TRBJ2-3,TGCAGCGGACGGCGGGAGAGCACAGATACGCAGTATTTT,CSGRRESTDTQYF
TRBV4-2,-,many,TRBJ1-1,TGTGCCAGCAGCCAAGACGACGGGAACACTGAAGCTTTCTTT,CASSQDDGNTEAFF
TRBV11-2,TRBD2,-,TRBJ2-7,TGCGCCAGCAGCTTGGGGCCAGCGGGGTCGCAGGAGCAGTACTTC,CASSLGPAGSQEQYF
TRBV6-5,TRBD2,few,TRBJ2-7,TGTGCCAGCAGCAGGGACTACCCCTACGAGCAGTACTTC,CASSRDYPYEQYF
TRBV11-2,-,-,TRBJ2-7,TGTGTCAGCGGGAAGGGGGGGGAGCGCGAGCAGTACTTC,CVSGKGGEREQYF
TRBV11-2,TRBD1,-,TRBJ1-6,TGTGCCAGCAGCCCTAGTTGGACAGGAGGCTATAATTCACCCCTCCACTTT,CASSPSWTGGYNSPLHF
TRBV11-1,-,-,TRBJ2-3,TGTGCCAGCAGCCAACAGGGTTCGAGCACAGATACGCAGTATTTT,CASSQQGSSTDTQYF
TRBV5-5,TRBD1,-,TRBJ1-2,TGTGCCAGCAGCTTGGATCCTCCCCACATTACAGGGGGTGGGTATGGCTACACCTTC,CASSLDPPHITGGGYGYTF
TRBV10-3,-,-,TRBJ2-7,TGTGCAATCAGTGAAGCCGGGCAAGAGCCGTATTTC,CAISEAGQEPYF
TRBV5-1,-,few,TRBJ2-3,TGCGCCAGCAGCTTGGCGCCTCCTAGCACAGATACGCAGTATTTT,CASSLAPPSTDTQYF
TRBV10-3,-,-,TRBJ2-5,TGTGCCATAAGAGATAGACAGAACCCACAAGAGACCCAGTACTTC,CAIRDRQNPQETQYF
TRBV28,-,-,TRBJ1-2,TGTGCCAGCTCTTCGGGACAAGGGGGGTTATATGGCTACACCTTC,CASSSGQGGLYGYTF
TRBV10-3,TRBD2,-,TRBJ2-7,TGTGCCGGGGGCATTATCGGAGCGGGAGTCGACGAGCAGTACTTC,CAGGIIGAGVDEQYF
TRBV7-9,TRBD2,-,TRBJ2-1,TGTGCCCCAAGCGGGAGTCTCTACAATGAGCAGTTCTTC,CAPSGSLYNEQFF
TRBV4-1,TRBD1,-,TRBJ1-4,TGCGCCAACAGCCACGACAGGGTCTATAATGAAAAACTGTTTTTT,CANSHDRVYNEKLFF
TRBV6-2/TRBV6-3,-,many,TRBJ2-3,TGTGCCACCGGCACCCGCACAGATACGCAGTATTTT,CATGTRTDTQYF
TRBV5-6,-,-,TRBJ2-1,TGTGCCAGCGGCTTTGGAGGGAATGAGCAGTTCTTC,CASGFGGNEQFF
TRBV11-2,-,-,TRBJ2-3,TGTGCCAGCAGCTACACCAAGTCTTACACAGATACACAGTATTTT,CASSYTKSYTDTQYF
TRBV15,-,once,TRBJ2-5,TGTGCCACCAGCATTCTCTCCCGCGGCCTCCTCGCCCAAGAGACCCAGTACTTC,CATSILSRGLLAQETQYF
TRBV11-2,-,-,TRBJ2-5,TGTGCCAGCAGCTTAGATGGGGCGCCCCAAGAGACCCAGTACTTC,CASSLDGAPQETQYF
TRBV28,TRBD2,-,TRBJ2-1,TGTGCCAGCAGTTTGCGGGAGGGCCTTTATGGGCAGTTCTTC,CASSLREGLYGQFF
TRBV11-2,TRBD2,-,TRBJ2-3,TGTACCAGCAGCTTGGCCATCACTAGCGGGTGTCGATATACGCAGTATTTT,CTSSLAITSGCRYTQYF
TRBV12-3/TRBV12-4,-,-,TRBJ2-4,TGTGTCAGCAGTCCTCCCGGAGGCGGGGACATTCAGTACTTC,CVSSPPGGGDIQYF
TRBV6-2/TRBV6-3,TRBD1,-,TRBJ1-5,TGTGACAGCAGTTGCTTGGACAGGTATAGCAATCAGCCCCAGCATTTT,CDSSCLDRYSNQPQHF
TRBV14,-,once,TRBJ2-2,TGTGCCAGCAGCCAAAGGGCGTCTAGCGATAACACCGGGGAGCTGTTTTTT,CASSQRASSDNTGELFF
TRBV5-1,-,many,TRBJ2-7,TGCGCCAGCAGTCCCTATTCAGTCTCCTACGAGCAGTACTTC,CASSPYSVSYEQYF
TRBV14,-,-,TRBJ1-1,TGTGCCAGCAGCCGAGAGATCCTGGGGAACACTGAAGCTTTCTTT,CASSREILGNTEAFF
TRBV6-2/TRBV6-3,-,many,TRBJ2-3,TGTGCCAGCAGTTACGTCCACAGCTACAGAGATACGCAGTATTTT,CASSYVHSYRDTQYF